This record concerns one T cell receptor (beta chain) sequence. The antigen is undetermined. cDNA synthesis used the whole RNA isolate, giving expressed TCRB sequences. TCRdb keeps only in-frame clones here, not all; method: immunoSEQ multiplex PCR. Seen here are fewer than 900,000 clones, about a sixth observed once, and the top ten hold 0.023%. Per germline, CDR1 PRHDT and CDR2 FYEKMQ (reference sequence). The CDR3 is 19 amino acids. V shed 3 bases, J shed 8 bases, and the junction held 21 bases outside the gene matches. The sample comes from a study of beta chain features in type 1 diabetes. Donors underwent one heparinised blood draw, about 0.12 L on average. Naive, central memory, regulatory and stem cell-like memory cells within the CD4+ compartment were sorted using CD45RO/CCR7/CD25/CD127/CD95/CD27. Once sorted, every population was more than 95% pure. Findings of the study overall: Sequencing from cDNA could over-represent high-TCR-expressing cells.

The J gene is TRBJ2-1, the V gene TRBV13; 8 bases map to TRBD2. The sequencing input was naive CD4+ T cells from blood. This TCR came from a young woman in good health. The CDR3 DNA sequence: TGTGCCAGCAGCTTTTGGGGGATGATAGCGGGAAGCGGGCGGGATGAGCAGTTCTTC. This gives the protein CASSFWGMIAGSGRDEQFF.